What follows is one T cell receptor beta chain and its context. One end of the junction fails to match germline, which may point to a read error. The sample comes from a study of tumor-infiltrating lymphocytes in primary liver carcinoma. Starting from around 510 ng of total RNA, TCR beta cDNA was produced with a primer in the constant region. Libraries covering TCR beta were generated through three nested multiplex PCR rounds (using a slightly modified ARM-PCR). TRBV1-TRBV30 forward primers paired with a C-beta reverse primer were used in the first two PCR rounds, which ran roughly 11 cycles each. TCRdb analysed the multiplex PCR reads with MiXCR anew, one entry per CDR3 protein. The sample has about 110,000 distinct CDR3 sequences, about four fifths seen once. The CDR3 runs 10 residues. CDR1 and CDR2 from the germline V gene are MGHRA and YSYEKL. Co-extraction yielded RNA and DNA from around 20-30 mg of unsorted bulk tissue.

The rearrangement uses TRBV4-1 and TRBJ2-1; D is uncertain. The sequence was collected from a man aged 35 to 55 with primary liver carcinoma and hepatitis B virus infection. Sequencing was carried out using liver tumor tissue from sampling region 3. As to subset: tumor region T3, left-lateral pole. DNA for the CDR3: TGCCCCAGCAGCTCGCGACAGCAGTTCTTC. Its protein product is CPSSSRQQFF.